The 18 T cell receptor beta chains presented below share a single source sample, sequenced in a study of monozygotic twins with inflammatory bowel disease. TCRdb derives one entry per CDR3 protein from the 5' RACE reads, leaving out DNA. Here the sample table reports some 90,000 distinct CDR3 sequences. The sample taken for sequencing was blood. The source of these receptors is a human donor with ulcerative colitis or Crohn's disease, or a healthy co-twin of an affected twin (not recorded which).

The rearrangement links TRBV12-3 or TRBV12-4 to TRBJ1-6; TCRdb returns TRBD1, unconfirmable since there is no DNA. The CDR3 has 14 amino acids. CDR3 protein: CASSPRTENSPLHF.

The genes are TRBV7-2 and TRBJ2-3. CDR1 and CDR2 from the germline V gene are SGHTA and FQGNSA. The CDR3 is 14 residues long. CDR3 in amino acids: CASSLEGSQYTQYF.

The genes are TRBV7-2 and TRBJ2-2; TCRdb designates TRBD1, a call that cannot be tested without DNA. The germline V gene encodes CDR1 SGHTA and CDR2 FQGNSA. CDR3 length equals 16 residues. This CDR3 reads CASSHGTGFNTGELFF.

V gene TRBV7-9 combines with J gene TRBJ2-7; lacking DNA, the TRBD1 call made by TCRdb goes unchecked. The CDR3 length is 15 residues. Germline CDR1 is SEHNR and CDR2 is FQNEAQ (reference sequence). The CDR3 is CASSSTGTDAYEQYF.

The chain recombines TRBV5-1 with TRBJ2-2. Germline assignment: CDR1 SGHRS and CDR2 YFSETQ. The CDR3 is 15 amino acids. The CDR3 region is CASSYSLVHTGELFF.

This chain's CDR3 is CASTRWGPDGASYNEQFF. This chain links TRBV5-4 with TRBJ2-1; the TCRdb D gene call, TRBD1, has no DNA to confirm it. The germline gives CDR1 SGHNT, CDR2 YYREEE (reference sequence). The CDR3 runs 18 residues.

V usage is TRBV20-1 and J usage is TRBJ2-1; checking the TCRdb D call of TRBD2 is not possible without DNA. The CDR3 contains 16 residues. Germline V gene lookup returns CDR1 DFQATT and CDR2 SNEGSKA (reference sequence). CDR3 loop: CSARIREPSSYNEQFF.

The V gene is TRBV25-1, the J gene TRBJ2-1; TCRdb's assignment of TRBD2 cannot be checked, as there is no DNA. This CDR3 region has 18 residues. CDR1 is MGHDK, CDR2 SYGVNS, per germline. The CDR3 is CASSEFSGGRASYNEQFF.

The CDR3 region is CASSYPTGGYGYTF. The gene calls are TRBV13 and TRBJ1-2; TCRdb's D call, TRBD1, is unchecked because there is no DNA. The germline V gene has CDR1 PRHDT and CDR2 FYEKMQ (reference sequence). The CDR3 runs to 14 residues.

The CDR3 region is CASSLSGVNEQFF. The J gene is TRBJ2-1, the V gene TRBV5-4. The length of the CDR3 is 13 residues. Per germline, CDR1 SGHNT and CDR2 YYREEE (reference sequence).

This rearrangement joins TRBV27 to TRBJ2-7; no DNA is available, so the TRBD1 call from TCRdb remains unchecked. The CDR3 has 16 amino acids. Germline CDR1 and CDR2: MNHEY and SMNVEV (reference sequence). The CDR3 sequence: CASSLRLQAGSYEQYF.

The chain couples TRBV18 to TRBJ2-7; TCRdb calls TRBD2, which cannot be checked without DNA. Germline CDR1 and CDR2: KGHSH and LQKENI. This CDR3 region has 15 residues. The CDR3 reads CASSPSSGGWYEQYF.

The CDR3 reads CAISDSTGGRGKAFF. The chain links TRBV10-3 to TRBJ1-1; TCRdb's assignment of TRBD1 cannot be checked, as there is no DNA. The germline V gene encodes CDR1 ENHRY and CDR2 SYGVKD. The CDR3 has 15 amino acids.

The V and J genes are TRBV7-8 and TRBJ2-1; the D call of TRBD2 rests on TCRdb alone, since no DNA is present to check it. CDR3 length: 16 amino acids. The germline gives CDR1 SGHVS, CDR2 FQNEAQ. This CDR3 reads CASSSPGGAGRNEQFF.

The genes are TRBV7-2 and TRBJ2-5; the TCRdb D gene call, TRBD1, has no DNA to confirm it. The CDR3 runs 12 residues. Germline CDR1 and CDR2: SGHTA and FQGNSA. CDR3 in amino acids: CASSPDRGPQYF.

The chain links TRBV7-9 to TRBJ2-7; there is no DNA to check the TCRdb D call of TRBD1. The CDR3 consists of 14 residues. Per the germline V gene, CDR1 is SEHNR and CDR2 is FQNEAQ (reference sequence). The CDR3 spells CATRQGGGSYEQYF.

V gene TRBV19 combines with J gene TRBJ2-7; the D gene TCRdb calls, TRBD2, cannot be checked with no DNA. Germline V gene lookup returns CDR1 LNHDA and CDR2 SQIVND (reference sequence). CDR3 length equals 18 residues. CDR3 in amino acids: CASRPHSGSSNPFYEQYF.

The chain has TRBV6-6 and TRBJ2-2. Germline V gene lookup returns CDR1 MNHNY and CDR2 SVGAGI (reference sequence). CDR3 length equals 14 residues. The CDR3 sequence: CASSYTDGAGELFF.